Below, 21 T cell receptor beta chains from the same sample are listed, as sequenced in a study of cytomegalovirus exposure and HLA in healthy donors. Primers included in the PCR were 60 Vbeta and 13 Jbeta primers. The protocol was immunoSEQ multiplex PCR, while the TCRdb copy is restricted to in-frame clones and leaves out a portion. This table holds about 200,000 clones, over 80% found once. Source material: PBMCs. The origin of the receptors is a boy aged 2 to 9 in good health and CMV-seronegative.

This clone was counted a single time. This CDR3 is also generated by other DNA sequences in the sample. The chain joins TRBV20-1 to TRBJ2-7; D ambiguous. The CDR3 loop spans 11 amino acids. Germline loops: CDR1 DFQATT, CDR2 SNEGSKA (reference sequence). V was clipped by 0 bases and J by 2 bases, with 2 bases between them. In DNA form, the CDR3 reads TGCAGTGCTAGAGACGCCTACGAGCAGTACTTC. This gives the protein CSARDAYEQYF.

The V gene is TRBV7-3, the J gene TRBJ2-1; TRBD2 matches 8 bases. The V segment lost 1 base and the J segment 2 bases; nucleotides outside the gene matches: 7. Germline CDR1 reads SGHTA; CDR2 reads FQGTGA. CDR3 length: 17 amino acids. CDR3 amino acids: CASSLIHGGGPYNEQFF. CDR3 in DNA: TGTGCCAGCAGCTTAATTCACGGGGGGGGTCCCTACAATGAGCAGTTCTTC.

This clone was seen a single time. The rearrangement links TRBV27 to TRBJ2-4; the D gene is possibly TRBD2 (6 bases). With 2 bases removed from V and 8 bases from J, the gap between germline ends came to 7 bases. Germline loops: CDR1 MNHEY, CDR2 SMNVEV (reference sequence). The CDR3 covers 12 residues. The CDR3 region has the DNA TGTGCCAGCAGTTTAGGAGGGGACATTCAGTACTTC. This sequence encodes CASSLGGDIQYF.

The sample holds a few counts of this clone. The chain recombines TRBV4-1 with TRBJ2-7; the D is unclear. CDR1 is MGHRA, CDR2 YSYEKL, per germline. The CDR3 contains 16 residues. V was cut by 2 bases and J by 1 base, with 15 bases left in between. CDR3 residues: CASSQLWAQPSYEQYF. The CDR3 DNA follows: TGCGCCAGCAGCCAATTATGGGCGCAGCCTTCCTACGAGCAGTACTTC.

The CDR3 spells CASSLKGAGQPQHF. The CDR3 DNA reads TGTGCCAGCAGCCTTAAGGGGGCTGGTCAGCCCCAGCATTTT. The chain couples TRBV7-2 to TRBJ1-5; TRBD1 matches 7 bases. Looked up from germline, CDR1 is SGHTA and CDR2 is FQGNSA. J was trimmed by 6 bases and V by 5 bases; bases with no gene match: 7. CDR3 size: 14 residues.

The V and J genes are TRBV5-8 and TRBJ2-1; TRBD1 is a possible D gene (6 bases). V dropped 7 bases and J dropped 1 base, with 18 bases sitting between them. Germline V gene lookup returns CDR1 SGHTS and CDR2 YDEGEE. The CDR3 totals 16 residues. Written as DNA, the CDR3 is TGTGCCAGCTTCGAGGTGGGGACAAAATCCTACAATGAGCAGTTCTTC. It translates to CASFEVGTKSYNEQFF. The full variable domain, in which reference TRBV5-8 and TRBJ2-1 provide the parts outside the CDR3, is EAGVTQSPTHLIKTRGQQATLRCSPISGHTSVYWYQQALGLGLQFLLWYDEGEERNRGNFPPRFSGRQFPNYSSELNVNALELEDSALYLCASFEVGTKSYNEQFFGPGTRLTVL.

The rearrangement uses TRBV30 and TRBJ2-7, with D maybe TRBD2 (6 bases). There are 14 residues in the CDR3. The germline V gene has CDR1 GTSNPN and CDR2 SVGIG (reference sequence). Trimming left V 4 bases short and J 5 bases short, with 18 bases between. The DNA for the CDR3 is TGTGCCTGGAATCTCCGGGGGATACTCAACGAGCAGTACTTC. This encodes CAWNLRGILNEQYF.

The J gene is TRBJ1-6, the V gene TRBV5-4; D remains ambiguous. Germline V gives CDR1 SGHNT, CDR2 YYREEE (reference sequence). V gave up 2 bases and J gave up 7 bases, with 16 bases separating them. This CDR3 comprises 16 residues. CDR3 loop: CASSFFGGRVNSPLHF. The CDR3 region has the DNA TGTGCCAGCAGCTTCTTCGGAGGAAGGGTAAATTCACCCCTCCACTTT.

The rearrangement links TRBV27 to TRBJ2-7; 10 bases match TRBD2. Trimming took 7 bases from V and 3 from J; bases not matched to a gene: 18. In germline, CDR1 is MNHEY, CDR2 SMNVEV (reference sequence). The CDR3 length is 18 residues. This CDR3 reads CASTLSPSGGPSYYEQYF. Here the CDR3 DNA reads TGTGCCAGCACCTTAAGTCCTAGCGGGGGTCCCTCCTACTACGAGCAGTACTTC.

The chain has TRBV19 and TRBJ1-1; 7 nucleotides match TRBD1. The CDR3 is made up of 12 amino acids. Germline CDR1 and CDR2: LNHDA and SQIVND (reference sequence). After removal of 3 bases from V and 10 bases from J, the junction contained 5 bases not matched to a gene. The CDR3 sequence is CASSMRTGGAFF. The CDR3 DNA is TGTGCCAGTAGTATGAGGACAGGAGGAGCTTTCTTT.

V and J are TRBV9 and TRBJ2-7, with a possible D match to TRBD1 (6 bases). Trimming took 0 bases from V and 3 from J, leaving 10 bases between them. The germline V gene has CDR1 SGDLS and CDR2 YYNGEE. This CDR3 contains 14 residues. CDR3 residues: CASSVEQGFYEQYF. CDR3 sequence (DNA): TGTGCCAGCAGCGTAGAACAGGGATTCTACGAGCAGTACTTC.

The chain joins TRBV6-1 to TRBJ1-1, with unresolved D. Trimming took off 1 base at V and 3 bases at J, with 9 bases between the two ends. This CDR3 region has 14 residues. Germline values: CDR1 MNHNS, CDR2 SASEGT. CDR3 sequence reads: CASSEDLSDTEAFF. The CDR3 DNA sequence: TGTGCCAGCAGTGAAGACCTTTCGGACACTGAAGCTTTCTTT.

The chain uses TRBV5-4 and TRBJ2-1; a possible D gene is TRBD1 (6 bases). From germline, CDR1 is SGHNT and CDR2 YYREEE (reference sequence). The germline V and J ends were trimmed by 0 bases and 5 bases, with 12 bases remaining between them. This CDR3 spans 15 amino acids. CDR3 sequence: CASSLDGDIDNEQFF. CDR3 sequence (DNA): TGTGCCAGCAGCTTGGACGGGGACATAGACAATGAGCAGTTCTTC.

V usage is TRBV6-6 and J usage is TRBJ1-2; 9 positions agree with TRBD1. From germline, CDR1 is MNHNY and CDR2 SVGAGI (reference sequence). This CDR3 spans 16 amino acids. Unmatched junction bases numbered 9, after V lost 7 bases and J lost 0 bases. The CDR3 is CASTRTGASSNYGYTF. CDR3 DNA sequence: TGTGCCAGCACCCGGACAGGGGCGTCCTCTAACTATGGCTACACCTTC.

This clone was found once. V is TRBV9 and J is TRBJ2-7, with 10 bases matching TRBD1. Germline CDR1 SGDLS, CDR2 YYNGEE. This CDR3 is built from 15 residues. The V and J ends lost 5 bases and 4 bases, in that order; junction bases with no gene match: 9. The CDR3 loop reads CASSDGQGGLYEQYF. The CDR3 nucleotides are TGTGCCAGCAGTGATGGACAGGGGGGGTTGTACGAGCAGTACTTC.

This clone has a handful of counts. This sample includes further DNA sequences coding for the same CDR3. V and J are TRBV5-1 and TRBJ1-1; 7 bases are a match to TRBD1. The germline gives CDR1 SGHRS, CDR2 YFSETQ. J gave up 0 bases and V 4 bases, and 3 bases lay outside the gene matches. The CDR3 contains 14 residues. CDR3 nucleotide sequence: TGCGCCAGCAGCGGGGGACAGATGAACACTGAAGCTTTCTTT. This sequence encodes CASSGGQMNTEAFF. Together with reference TRBV5-1 and TRBJ1-1, the CDR3 gives the full variable domain: KAGVTQTPRYLIKTRGQQVTLSCSPISGHRSVSWYQQTPGQGLQFLFEYFSETQRNKGNFPGRFSGRQFSNSRSEMNVSTLELGDSALYLCASSGGQMNTEAFFGQGTRLTVV.

This clone occurred once. The chain uses TRBV5-4 and TRBJ2-3; 12 nucleotides agree with TRBD2. V lost 2 bases and J lost 2; bases outside the gene matches: 6. CDR1 SGHNT and CDR2 YYREEE come from the germline V gene (reference sequence). The CDR3 totals 17 residues. The CDR3 reads CASSFKTSGGYTDTQYF. As DNA, the CDR3 is TGTGCCAGCAGCTTTAAGACTAGCGGGGGTTACACAGATACGCAGTATTTT.

The chain employs TRBV7-9 and TRBJ1-1; D is possibly TRBD1 (5 bases). Trimming removed 5 bases from V and 1 base from J, with 11 bases in between. The CDR3 consists of 14 residues. The germline V gene encodes CDR1 SEHNR and CDR2 FQNEAQ (reference sequence). In DNA, the CDR3 is TGTGCCAGCAGCAGTACAGGAGAGAACACTGAAGCTTTCTTT. Translation: CASSSTGENTEAFF.

This clone was detected a few times. V usage is TRBV19 and J usage is TRBJ1-2; the D gene is possibly TRBD1 (6 bases). V was shortened by 5 bases and J by 8 bases, with 12 bases between the two germline ends. Germline V gives CDR1 LNHDA, CDR2 SQIVND (reference sequence). The CDR3 sequence is 12 residues long. The CDR3 DNA is TGTGCCAGTAGTCCAGCGGGGGGCGGCTACACCTTC. Translation gives CASSPAGGGYTF.

CDR3 DNA sequence: TGTGCCAGCAGGACGGACGAAGGGAGCACTGAAGCTTTCTTT. Its protein is CASRTDEGSTEAFF. The V gene is TRBV9, the J gene TRBJ1-1; D is undetermined. Per germline, CDR1 SGDLS and CDR2 YYNGEE. V shed 5 bases and J shed 4 bases, with 15 bases lying between them. There are 14 residues in the CDR3. Based on the CDR3 plus reference TRBV9 and TRBJ1-1, the full variable domain is DSGVTQTPKHLITATGQRVTLRCSPRSGDLSVYWYQQSLDQGLQFLIQYYNGEERAKGNILERFSAQQFPDLHSELNLSSLELGDSALYFCASRTDEGSTEAFFGQGTRLTVV.

This sequence joins TRBV5-4 and TRBJ2-7; perhaps TRBD2 as D (5 bases). The CDR3 extends over 14 amino acids. Trimming removed 2 bases from V and 5 bases from J, with 14 bases in between. Germline V gives CDR1 SGHNT, CDR2 YYREEE (reference sequence). CDR3 protein: CASSFGLERDEQYF. Written as DNA, the CDR3 is TGTGCCAGCAGCTTTGGACTCGAAAGGGACGAGCAGTACTTC.